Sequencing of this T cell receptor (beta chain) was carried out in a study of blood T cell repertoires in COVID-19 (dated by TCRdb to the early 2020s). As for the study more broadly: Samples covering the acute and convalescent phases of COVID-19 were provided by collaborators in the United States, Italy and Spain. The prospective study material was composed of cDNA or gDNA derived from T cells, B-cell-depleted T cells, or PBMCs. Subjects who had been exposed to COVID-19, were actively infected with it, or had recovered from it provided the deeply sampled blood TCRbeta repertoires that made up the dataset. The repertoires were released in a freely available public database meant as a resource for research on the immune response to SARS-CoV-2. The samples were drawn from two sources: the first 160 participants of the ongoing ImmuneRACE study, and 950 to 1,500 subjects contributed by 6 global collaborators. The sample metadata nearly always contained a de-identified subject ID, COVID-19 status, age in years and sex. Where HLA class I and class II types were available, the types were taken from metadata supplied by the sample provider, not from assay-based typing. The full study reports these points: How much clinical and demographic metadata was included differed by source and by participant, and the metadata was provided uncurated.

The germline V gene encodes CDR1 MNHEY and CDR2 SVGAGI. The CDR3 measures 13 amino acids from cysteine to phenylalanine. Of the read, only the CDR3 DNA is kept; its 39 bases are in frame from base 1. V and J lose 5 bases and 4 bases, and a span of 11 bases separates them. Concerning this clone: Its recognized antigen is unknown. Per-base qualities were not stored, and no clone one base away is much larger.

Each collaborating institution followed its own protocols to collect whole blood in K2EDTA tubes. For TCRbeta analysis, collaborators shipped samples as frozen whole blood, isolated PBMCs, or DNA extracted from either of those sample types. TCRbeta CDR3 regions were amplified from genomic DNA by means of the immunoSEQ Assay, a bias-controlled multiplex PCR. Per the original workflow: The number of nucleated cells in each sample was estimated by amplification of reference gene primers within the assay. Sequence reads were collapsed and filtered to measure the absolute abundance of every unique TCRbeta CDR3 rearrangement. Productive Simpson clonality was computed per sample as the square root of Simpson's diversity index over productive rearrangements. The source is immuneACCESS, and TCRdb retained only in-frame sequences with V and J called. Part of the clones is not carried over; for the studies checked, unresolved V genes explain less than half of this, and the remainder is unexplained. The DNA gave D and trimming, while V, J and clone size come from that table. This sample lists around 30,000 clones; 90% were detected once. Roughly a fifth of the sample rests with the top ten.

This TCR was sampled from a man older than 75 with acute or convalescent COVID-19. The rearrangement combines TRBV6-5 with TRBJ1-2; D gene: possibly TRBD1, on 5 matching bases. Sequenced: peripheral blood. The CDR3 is CASSTPGLYGYTF. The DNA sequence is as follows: TGTGCCAGCAGTACCCCGGGACTCTATGGCTACACCTTC.